The rows below give T cell receptor beta chains drawn from one sample of a study of blood T cells in healthy people across ages. Via MiXCR, TCRdb re-called the 5' RACE reads, giving one row per CDR3 protein. This sample has approximately 780,000 distinct CDR3 sequences; roughly 26% occur once, and the top ten carry less than 3.5%. These data also featured in a second study, about T cells of mothers and their children.

The specimen was blood. The receptors stem from a boy under 18 in good health. Both conserved end residues are part of each CDR3. The D gene is left open where the match is weak. Rows may omit the clone size; those that give it use once, few, many or a size class.

J gene | V gene | clone size | D gene | CDR3 DNA | CDR3 protein
TRBJ2-1 | TRBV29-1 | . | . | TGCAGCGTCTGGTTAGGGGGGGACAATGAGCAGTTCTTC | CSVWLGGDNEQFF
TRBJ2-7 | TRBV2 | . | TRBD1 | TGTGCCAGCAACCCCGGACAGGGGTACTACGAGCAGTACTTC | CASNPGQGYYEQYF
TRBJ2-5 | TRBV12-3/TRBV12-4 | . | . | TGTGCCAGCAGTGGTTGGGCTACCCAAGAGACCCAGTACTTC | CASSGWATQETQYF
TRBJ2-3 | TRBV5-5 | . | . | TGTGCCAGCCTACAGGGGGGGGGCACAGATACGCAGTATTTT | CASLQGGGTDTQYF
TRBJ2-7 | TRBV6-1 | few | TRBD2 | TGTGCCAGCAGCGGACTAGCGGGGGGTTTCTACGAGCAGTACTTC | CASSGLAGGFYEQYF
TRBJ2-5 | TRBV12-3/TRBV12-4 | . | . | TGTGCCAGCAGTTTATACTCAGAGACCCAGTACTTC | CASSLYSETQYF
TRBJ2-3 | TRBV2 | . | TRBD2 | TGTGCCAGCAGGGGCCCTCTCCTCGCTAGCGGGGGGGCCGGTCCAAGCACAGATACGCAGTATTTT | CASRGPLLASGGAGPSTDTQYF
TRBJ2-5 | TRBV6-5 | . | TRBD2 | TGTGCCAGCAGTTACCGGACTAGCGGGGAGACCCAGTACTTC | CASSYRTSGETQYF
TRBJ2-5 | TRBV25-1 | once | TRBD1 | TGTGCCAGCAGTGGGAATCTGGGACAGGGCCAAGAGACCCAGTACTTC | CASSGNLGQGQETQYF
TRBJ2-1 | TRBV9 | . | . | TGTGCCAGCAGCCCACGGGACTCAGGGCTGAGTGAGCAGTTCTTC | CASSPRDSGLSEQFF
TRBJ1-4 | TRBV2 | few | TRBD1 | TGTGCCAATTCGGACAGGAGTGAAAAACTGTTTTTT | CANSDRSEKLFF
TRBJ2-5 | TRBV6-1 | few | TRBD2 | TGTGCCAGCAGCGGGACTAGCGGGGTGAAGGAGCAGTACTTC | CASSGTSGVKEQYF
TRBJ2-7 | TRBV3-1 | . | TRBD2 | TGTGCCAGCAGCCGTAGCGGGAGTAGGGGCTACGAGCAGTACTTC | CASSRSGSRGYEQYF
TRBJ2-3 | TRBV27 | . | . | TGTGCCAGCAGTTTAAGGCAGCGAAGCACAGATACGCAGTATTTT | CASSLRQRSTDTQYF
TRBJ2-2 | TRBV6-5 | few | . | TGTGCCAGCAGCTCCGACCGTACCGGGGAGCTGTTTTTT | CASSSDRTGELFF
TRBJ2-7 | TRBV5-1 | . | TRBD1 | TGCGCCAGCAGGTTATACGACAGGGGGGACGAGCAGTACTTC | CASRLYDRGDEQYF
TRBJ1-2 | TRBV20-1 | few | . | TGCAGTGGGCGGCAGCCTAACTATGGCTACACCTTC | CSGRQPNYGYTF
TRBJ2-4 | TRBV10-3 | . | TRBD1 | TGTGCCATCAGTGAGTCGGGACAGGTCCCCGGCAAAAACATTCAGTACTTC | CAISESGQVPGKNIQYF
TRBJ2-1 | TRBV12-3/TRBV12-4 | few | . | TGTGCCAGCAGCCCAGGAACGGGGGATGAGCAGTTCTTC | CASSPGTGDEQFF
TRBJ2-7 | TRBV3-1 | few | TRBD1 | TGTGCCAGCAGCCAATACAGGGGAAGCGGTCAGTACTTC | CASSQYRGSGQYF
TRBJ2-3 | TRBV24-1 | few | . | TGTGCCACCTCTGGAGGGGTTCAGCATACGCAGTATTTT | CATSGGVQHTQYF
TRBJ2-5 | TRBV5-1 | . | . | TGCGCCAGCAGCTTATCGGGACTCCCTTCTGGGACCCAGTACTTC | CASSLSGLPSGTQYF
TRBJ2-7 | TRBV12-3/TRBV12-4 | . | TRBD1 | TGTGCCAGCAGCCTTTCCACCTCCGGGACAGGGGCCTACGAGCAGTACTTC | CASSLSTSGTGAYEQYF
TRBJ1-4 | TRBV10-3 | . | . | TGTGCCATCAGTGAGACCTCTGGGTCTGCAACTAATGAAAAACTGTTTTTT | CAISETSGSATNEKLFF
TRBJ2-3 | TRBV7-6 | few | TRBD2 | TGTGCCAGCAGCTTAATGACTAGCGGGGGGGCAGATACGCAGTATTTT | CASSLMTSGGADTQYF
TRBJ1-1 | TRBV2 | once | TRBD1 | TGTGCCAGCAGTGACCAGGGGGGTTCAGCTTTCTTT | CASSDQGGSAFF
TRBJ1-3 | TRBV15 | few | . | TGTGCCACCAGCAGAGATCTGGGGCCTGGAAACACCATATATTTT | CATSRDLGPGNTIYF
TRBJ2-6 | TRBV5-1 | . | TRBD1 | TGCGCCAGCTGCCACAGGGGGGACGATATAGGGGCCAACGTCCTGACTTTC | CASCHRGDDIGANVLTF
TRBJ2-1 | TRBV3-1 | few | . | TGTGCCAGCAGCCTTAAGCGCCAATACAATGAGCAGTTCTTC | CASSLKRQYNEQFF